This T cell receptor beta chain was identified during a study of T cells in Graves' hyperthyroidism and ophthalmopathy. Looking at the study overall: Peripheral blood sampling occurred at initial diagnosis, before any treatment.

Researchers defined stable Graves' hyperthyroidism as no ophthalmopathy progression within 18 months. Those with hyperthyroidism were 18 to 65 years old, newly diagnosed, and ill for under 2 months. V was pared by 5 bases and J by 0 bases, with 7 bases between. CDR3 size: 14 residues. Germline CDR1 SEHNR, CDR2 FQNEAQ (reference sequence). This clonotype was seen repeatedly, ten times or more. Amplified regions were TCR beta CDR3 sequences from RNA transcripts. The study used the HTBI primer set for a first-round RT-PCR of the TCR CDR3. TCRdb itself ran the multiplex PCR reads through MiXCR, one entry per CDR3 protein. The repertoire holds about 210,000 distinct CDR3 sequences, with about a sixth as singletons.

The origin of this receptor is a man aged 50-59 years with Graves' hyperthyroidism. The rearrangement uses TRBV7-9 and TRBJ2-2; no reliable D call. The specimen was blood. The CDR3 loop is CASSTNPNTGELFF. Here the CDR3 DNA reads TGTGCCAGCAGCACTAATCCGAACACCGGGGAGCTGTTTTTT.